Presented here are 27 T cell receptor beta chains from one specimen sequenced in a study of CD8 T cells in ankylosing spondylitis. TCRdb reprocessed the 5' RACE reads with MiXCR, giving one entry per CDR3 protein. The sample carries 150,000 to 200,000 distinct CDR3 sequences, 15% to 20% recorded once. The sample taken for sequencing was blood, either unsorted or a sorted T cell fraction (not recorded which). Receptor source: a male donor with ankylosing spondylitis or in good health (not recorded which).

This clonotype has ten or more counts. The V call is TRBV3-1, the J call TRBJ2-7; D gene ambiguous. Trimming took off 3 bases at V and 2 bases at J, with 2 bases between the two ends. Per the germline V gene, CDR1 is LGHDT and CDR2 is YNNKEL (reference sequence). This CDR3 region has 11 residues. The CDR3: CASSHAYEQYF. The CDR3 DNA sequence: TGTGCCAGCAGCCACGCCTACGAGCAGTACTTC.

This clonotype appeared many times. The chain carries TRBV6-1 and TRBJ1-5; D call uncertain. Per germline, CDR1 MNHNS and CDR2 SASEGT. The CDR3 has 17 amino acids. The V end lost 5 bases, the J end lost 3 bases, and 20 bases lay between the germline ends. The CDR3 nucleotides are TGTGCCAGCAGTCCTATTTTTGAGGACCGGTTCAATCAGCCCCAGCATTTT. Translation: CASSPIFEDRFNQPQHF.

Turning to this clonotype: This may be a read error: a much more frequent sequence differs by one nucleotide. The chain has TRBV12-3 or TRBV12-4 and TRBJ1-5; D remains ambiguous. V was shortened by 3 bases and J by 11 bases, with 17 bases between the two germline ends. This CDR3 is 14 amino acids long. The CDR3 reads CASSFARELQSQHF. The CDR3 DNA sequence: TGTGCCAGCAGTTTTGCCCGGGAGTTACAGTCCCAGCATTTT.

This clonotype has a count of ten or more. This chain links TRBV6-4 with TRBJ2-1, with 8 nucleotides matching TRBD1. Germline loops: CDR1 MRHNA, CDR2 SNTAGT. This CDR3 spans 14 amino acids. Trimming at V came to 3 bases and at J to 6 bases, leaving 4 bases not matched to a gene. CDR3 DNA: TGTGCCAGCAGTGATCCAACAGGGGGCAATGAGCAGTTCTTC. Protein sequence: CASSDPTGGNEQFF.

This clonotype has ten or more counts. The chain recombines TRBV5-1 with TRBJ2-1, with D hard to call. This CDR3 region has 13 residues. V was clipped by 4 bases and J by 0 bases, with 5 bases between them. Germline CDR1 and CDR2: SGHRS and YFSETQ. The CDR3 loop is CASSRSSYNEQFF. In DNA, the CDR3 is TGCGCCAGCAGCCGGAGCTCCTACAATGAGCAGTTCTTC.

The gene calls are TRBV6-4 and TRBJ2-3; 7 bases match TRBD2. This CDR3 has 16 residues. From germline, CDR1 is MRHNA and CDR2 SNTAGT. V was clipped by 0 bases and J by 0 bases; unmatched bases: 3. Here the CDR3 DNA reads TGTGCCAGCAGTGACTCGGGTAGCGGGAGCACAGATACGCAGTATTTT. Translation gives CASSDSGSGSTDTQYF.

This clonotype occurred many times. The rearrangement joins TRBV29-1 to TRBJ2-7; weak D call: TRBD1 (6 bases). The germline gives CDR1 SQVTM, CDR2 ANQGSEA. The CDR3 spans 14 residues. V gave up 1 base and J gave up 4 bases, with 14 bases separating them. CDR3 sequence (DNA): TGCAGCGTTGAAGCGGGCAGGGGAGAATACGAGCAGTACTTC. This gives the protein CSVEAGRGEYEQYF.

The table lists this clonotype with a few counts. The chain is built from TRBV7-9 and TRBJ1-1; tentatively, D is TRBD1 (5 bases). This CDR3 is built from 12 residues. V was clipped by 3 bases and J by 6 bases, with 8 bases between them. The germline CDR1 and CDR2 sequences are SEHNR and FQNEAQ (reference sequence). CDR3 sequence: CASSFGAAEAFF. Here the CDR3 DNA reads TGTGCCAGCAGCTTCGGGGCAGCTGAAGCTTTCTTT. Drawing the rest from reference TRBV7-9 and TRBJ1-1, the complete variable domain is DTGVSQNPRHKITKRGQNVTFRCDPISEHNRLYWYRQTLGQGPEFLTYFQNEAQLEKSRLLSDRFSAERPKGSFSTLEIQRTEQGDSAMYLCASSFGAAEAFFGQGTRLTVV.

At least ten counts were recorded for this clonotype. V is TRBV20-1 and J is TRBJ1-1, with D possibly being TRBD1 (5 bases). In germline, CDR1 is DFQATT, CDR2 SNEGSKA (reference sequence). V lost 0 bases and J 1 base, leaving 12 bases between the germline ends. CDR3 length: 15 amino acids. Here the CDR3 reads CSARDTERGNTEAFF. As DNA, the CDR3 is TGCAGTGCTAGAGATACGGAAAGGGGGAACACTGAAGCTTTCTTT.

The chain uses TRBV6-1 and TRBJ1-5, with TRBD1 as a possible D gene (5 bases). This CDR3 spans 15 amino acids. Germline V gene sequence: CDR1 MNHNS, CDR2 SASEGT. V lost 6 bases, J lost 4 bases, and 16 bases lay in between. The DNA for the CDR3 is TGTGCCAGCAGCGAGTACTCCGGGACGAATCAGCCCCAGCATTTT. The encoded protein is CASSEYSGTNQPQHF.

This clonotype was detected many times. The rearrangement uses TRBV20-1 and TRBJ2-3; TRBD2 agrees at 11 bases. Trimming at V came to 6 bases and at J to 1 base, leaving 9 bases not matched to a gene. The length of the CDR3 is 16 residues. CDR1 is DFQATT, CDR2 SNEGSKA, per germline (reference sequence). CDR3 protein: CSARPRGLAGTDTQYF. CDR3 DNA: TGCAGTGCGAGGCCCCGGGGACTAGCGGGCACAGATACGCAGTATTTT.

At least ten counts were recorded for this clonotype. The CDR3 is CASSSGQFDQPQHF. In DNA, the CDR3 is TGTGCCAGCAGTTCGGGACAGTTTGATCAGCCCCAGCATTTT. J is TRBJ1-5 and V is TRBV28; 7 nucleotides agree with TRBD1. The junction had 5 bases not matched to a gene; V was cut back by 4 bases and J by 5 bases. The CDR3 length is 14 residues. CDR1 and CDR2 from the germline V gene are MDHEN and SYDVKM.

The V call is TRBV28, the J call TRBJ1-3; possible D gene TRBD1, 5 bases. V lost 6 bases and J lost 1, with 16 bases in between. The CDR3 contains 16 residues. Per the germline V gene, CDR1 is MDHEN and CDR2 is SYDVKM. The CDR3 DNA reads as TGTGCCAGCAGCCCCCCGGGGGATTCATCTGGAAACACCATATATTTT. It encodes CASSPPGDSSGNTIYF.

The table lists this clonotype with many counts. This chain joins TRBV3-1 and TRBJ2-1; TRBD2 agrees at 7 bases. After removal of 0 bases from V and 15 bases from J, the junction contained 11 bases not matched to a gene. Germline V gene sequence: CDR1 LGHDT, CDR2 YNNKEL (reference sequence). The CDR3 runs 14 residues. The CDR3 DNA is TGTGCCAGCAGCCAAGAGGGAGCGGGGCCTGGTAGGTTCTTC. Its translation: CASSQEGAGPGRFF.

This clonotype came up many times. The V call is TRBV5-6, the J call TRBJ1-1; the D is unclear. There are 16 residues in the CDR3. The ends were cut back, 2 bases at V and 0 bases at J, with 14 bases in the middle. Germline V gene data show CDR1 as SGHDT and CDR2 as YYEEEE. Here the CDR3 reads CASSFLWDPLNTEAFF. CDR3 in DNA: TGTGCCAGCAGCTTTCTCTGGGATCCTTTGAACACTGAAGCTTTCTTT.

The chain links TRBV29-1 to TRBJ1-1; D gene uncertain. The CDR3 extends over 11 amino acids. V dropped 2 bases and J dropped 4 bases, with 5 bases sitting between them. Germline V lookup: CDR1 SQVTM, CDR2 ANQGSEA. CDR3 sequence (DNA): TGCAGCGTTGAAAGGGCCACTGAAGCTTTCTTT. Translating gives CSVERATEAFF. Combining the CDR3 with reference TRBV29-1 and TRBJ1-1 gives the whole variable domain SAVISQKPSRDICQRGTSLTIQCQVDSQVTMMFWYRQQPGQSLTLIATANQGSEATYESGFVIDKFPISRPNLTFSTLTVSNMSPEDSSIYLCSVERATEAFFGQGTRLTVV.

This clonotype was detected many times. The V and J genes are TRBV7-6 and TRBJ1-5, with D possibly being TRBD1 (5 bases). CDR1 is SGHVS and CDR2 is FNYEAQ in the germline V gene. Deletions cut 5 bases from V and 4 bases from J, with 9 bases between. The CDR3 consists of 13 residues. The CDR3 loop is CASSVDRNQPQHF. In DNA form, the CDR3 reads TGTGCCAGCAGCGTTGACAGAAATCAGCCCCAGCATTTT.

This clonotype showed up just a few times. The chain links TRBV20-1 to TRBJ2-1; D ambiguous. Trimming pared 2 bases from V and 2 bases from J, leaving 10 bases between. Germline V CDR1 and CDR2: DFQATT, SNEGSKA (reference sequence). The CDR3 is 14 amino acids. The CDR3 sequence: CSARTEDAYNEQFF. CDR3 DNA: TGCAGTGCTAGAACCGAGGACGCCTACAATGAGCAGTTCTTC.

V gene TRBV6-1 combines with J gene TRBJ2-5; TRBD1 agrees at 7 bases. CDR3 length: 15 residues. From germline, CDR1 is MNHNS and CDR2 SASEGT. After removal of 7 bases from V and 1 base from J, the junction contained 9 bases not matched to a gene. CDR3 loop: CASTGRDSGQETQYF. The CDR3 coding sequence is TGTGCCAGCACCGGAAGGGACAGCGGCCAAGAGACCCAGTACTTC.

In its sample, this clonotype was seen many times. The chain has TRBV20-1 and TRBJ2-1, with 9 bases aligning to TRBD1. This CDR3 has 15 amino acids. Trimming cost V 5 bases and J 5 bases; bases outside gene matches: 10. CDR1 and CDR2 (germline): DFQATT, SNEGSKA (reference sequence). The CDR3 spells CSADGSGDRDNEQFF. DNA of the CDR3: TGCAGTGCTGACGGATCGGGGGACAGGGACAATGAGCAGTTCTTC.

This clonotype was counted only a few times. The chain uses TRBV19 and TRBJ2-4; 11 bases fit TRBD1. Germline-derived CDR1 and CDR2 are LNHDA and SQIVND (reference sequence). V dropped 4 bases and J dropped 0; count of bases not matched to a gene: 8. This CDR3 contains 18 residues. CDR3 bases: TGTGCCAGTAGTAAAGGACAGGGGGCAGAGCTAGCCAAAAACATTCAGTACTTC. Protein: CASSKGQGAELAKNIQYF.

This sequence joins TRBV10-3 and TRBJ2-2; 7 bases fit TRBD1. The CDR3 extends over 18 amino acids. Per the germline V gene, CDR1 is ENHRY and CDR2 is SYGVKD. V was clipped by 2 bases and J by 1 base; unmatched bases: 10. The CDR3 DNA sequence: TGTGCCATCAGTGAGCCGTCCGGTGGGACAGTGAACACCGGGGAGCTGTTTTTT. Amino acid sequence: CAISEPSGGTVNTGELFF.

This clonotype has a count of ten or more. This rearrangement joins TRBV5-1 to TRBJ2-7, with 11 nucleotides matching TRBD1. The V segment lost 4 bases and the J segment 0 bases; nucleotides outside the gene matches: 3. CDR1 SGHRS and CDR2 YFSETQ come from the germline V gene. There are 15 residues in the CDR3. The CDR3 protein is CASSPGQGASYEQYF. The DNA of the CDR3 is TGCGCCAGCAGCCCTGGACAGGGGGCCTCCTACGAGCAGTACTTC.

This clonotype turned up a few times. This chain uses TRBV7-9 with TRBJ2-1; 10 bases match TRBD2. Germline V gives CDR1 SEHNR, CDR2 FQNEAQ (reference sequence). The CDR3 has 15 residues. J was trimmed by 9 bases and V by 1 base; bases with no gene match: 6. The CDR3 protein is CASSLGLAGVLEQFF. Written as DNA, the CDR3 is TGTGCCAGCAGCTTAGGCCTAGCGGGAGTACTTGAGCAGTTCTTC.

In this sample, this clonotype turned up many times. The chain links TRBV29-1 to TRBJ2-1, with D unclear. Germline V CDR1 and CDR2: SQVTM, ANQGSEA. V shed 4 bases and J shed 7 bases, with 8 bases lying between them. The CDR3 has 11 amino acids. CDR3 region: CSVAPINEQFF. CDR3 nucleotides: TGCAGCGTTGCCCCGATTAATGAGCAGTTCTTC.

This clonotype was seen many times. V and J are TRBV19 and TRBJ1-2, with a possible D match to TRBD1 (5 bases). Trimming left V 7 bases short and J 3 bases short, with 15 bases between. CDR1 and CDR2 (germline): LNHDA, SQIVND (reference sequence). This CDR3 is 14 amino acids long. CDR3 nucleotides: TGTGCCAGTACCCCCAACGGGGCAGACTATGGCTACACCTTC. It specifies CASTPNGADYGYTF.

This clonotype came up a few times. The rearrangement uses TRBV6-9 and TRBJ2-5; 7 positions match TRBD1. Germline V gives CDR1 MNHGY, CDR2 SVAAGI. The CDR3 extends over 16 amino acids. V was clipped by 6 bases and J by 4 bases; unmatched bases: 14. CDR3 sequence reads: CASRSSPDRESETQYF. In DNA, the CDR3 is TGTGCCAGCAGGTCCTCTCCCGACAGGGAATCAGAGACCCAGTACTTC.